This T cell receptor (beta chain) was documented in a study of blood T cell repertoires in COVID-19. Study at large: The origin of the acute and convalescent COVID-19 samples was the United States, Italy and Spain. From T cells, B-cell-depleted T cells, or PBMCs came the material, which was cDNA or gDNA.

Study processing details: The assay estimated nucleated cells by amplifying reference gene primers. Sequenced by immunoSEQ multiplex PCR; TCRdb stores in-frame clones only, minus some. That table gives V, J and clone size, and the DNA gave D and trimming. Found here are around 15,000 clones, approximately 83% of them singletons; the top ten hold around 30%. The sequenced material came from peripheral blood. The sequence was collected from a man aged 65 to 79 in a cohort sampled during active COVID-19.

CDR3 loop: CASTVLIAGQETQYF. Here the CDR3 DNA reads TGCGCCAGCACCGTATTGATAGCGGGACAAGAGACCCAGTACTTC. This chain joins TRBV10-1 and TRBJ2-5; 8 nucleotides line up with TRBD2. CDR3 length: 15 amino acids. After removal of 7 bases from V and 2 bases from J, the junction contained 9 bases not matched to a gene. Germline CDR1 reads WNHNN; CDR2 reads SYGVQD (reference sequence).